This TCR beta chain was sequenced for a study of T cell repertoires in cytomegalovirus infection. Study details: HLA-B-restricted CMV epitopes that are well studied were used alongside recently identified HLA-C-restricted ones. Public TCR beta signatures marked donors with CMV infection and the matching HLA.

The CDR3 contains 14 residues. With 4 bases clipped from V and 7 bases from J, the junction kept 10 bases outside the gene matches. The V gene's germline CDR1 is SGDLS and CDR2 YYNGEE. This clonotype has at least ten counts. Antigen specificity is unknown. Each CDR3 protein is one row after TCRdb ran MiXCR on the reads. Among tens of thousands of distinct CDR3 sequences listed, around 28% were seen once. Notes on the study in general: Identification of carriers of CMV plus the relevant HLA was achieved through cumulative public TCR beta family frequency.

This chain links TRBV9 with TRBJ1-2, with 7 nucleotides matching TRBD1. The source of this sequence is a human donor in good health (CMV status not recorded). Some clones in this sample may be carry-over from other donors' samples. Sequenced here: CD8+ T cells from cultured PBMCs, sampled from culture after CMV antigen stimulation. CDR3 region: CASSQGGESSGYTF. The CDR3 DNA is TGTGCCAGCAGCCAGGGGGGGGAGAGCTCTGGCTACACCTTC. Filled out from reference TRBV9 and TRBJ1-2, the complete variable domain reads DSGVTQTPKHLITATGQRVTLRCSPRSGDLSVYWYQQSLDQGLQFLIQYYNGEERAKGNILERFSAQQFPDLHSELNLSSLELGDSALYFCASSQGGESSGYTFGSGTRLTVV.